This entry is about one T cell receptor beta chain. Its specificity is unknown. The sample belongs to a study of PD-1 blockade in classical Hodgkin lymphoma. Exposure to brentuximab vedotin varied, and each patient had relapsed following autologous stem cell transplantation. Profiling relied on immunoSEQ multiplex PCR, and the TCRdb table lists in-frame clones only, not all of them. The table has about 13,000 clones, roughly 78% seen once. The CDR3 runs to 16 residues. V was cut by 0 bases and J by 5 bases, with 12 bases left in between. Germline loops: CDR1 SGHRS, CDR2 YFSETQ. Study results and caveats: Researchers reported that CD4+ TCR diversity, though not CD8+, rose significantly by C4D1.

This TCR came from a human donor with classical Hodgkin lymphoma. V and J are TRBV5-1 and TRBJ1-6, with D possibly being TRBD1 (6 bases). The specimen was peripheral blood mononuclear cells (PBMCs), collected at baseline. The CDR3 bases are TGCGCCAGCAGCTTGGAGGGGGGGCCTCATAATTCACCCCTCCACTTT. It encodes CASSLEGGPHNSPLHF.